Listed below are T cell receptor beta chains from one sample, sequenced in a study of regulatory T cells in long-lasting Graves disease. TCRdb passed the multiplex PCR reads through MiXCR, listing each CDR3 protein once. The sample shows roughly 500,000 distinct CDR3 sequences, roughly 13% of them seen only once. The same sample was also studied in work on T cells in Graves' hyperthyroidism and ophthalmopathy.

The input for sequencing was peripheral blood mononuclear cells (PBMCs), taken at new diagnosis, from a patient treated with antithyroid drugs. The receptors shown here come from a man aged 30-40 years with Graves disease. Each CDR3 is given with its conserved first and last residue. A D gene is named only where the DNA matches it firmly. Clone size is given for some rows only: seen once, a few or many times, or a class if the clone is expanded.

v_call: TRBV14; j_call: TRBJ2-5; clone_size: .; d_call: TRBD2; cdr3_aa: CASSRGLAGGGETQYF; cdr3_nt: TGTGCCAGCAGCCGAGGACTAGCGGGAGGGGGAGAGACCCAGTACTTC
v_call: TRBV30; j_call: TRBJ1-3; clone_size: many; d_call: .; cdr3_aa: CAWSVRGGNTIYF; cdr3_nt: TGTGCCTGGAGTGTTCGGGGTGGAAACACCATATATTTT
v_call: TRBV20-1; j_call: TRBJ2-7; clone_size: .; d_call: TRBD1; cdr3_aa: CSARASGTGTYEQYF; cdr3_nt: TGCAGTGCTAGAGCATCCGGGACAGGAACCTACGAGCAGTACTTC
v_call: TRBV3-1; j_call: TRBJ1-4; clone_size: many; d_call: .; cdr3_aa: CASSQTGGGEKLFF; cdr3_nt: TGTGCCAGCAGCCAAACAGGAGGAGGTGAAAAACTGTTTTTT
v_call: TRBV9; j_call: TRBJ2-5; clone_size: many; d_call: .; cdr3_aa: CASSVRDNPQETQYF; cdr3_nt: TGTGCCAGCAGCGTCCGGGACAACCCCCAAGAGACCCAGTACTTC
v_call: TRBV12-3/TRBV12-4; j_call: TRBJ2-1; clone_size: many; d_call: TRBD2; cdr3_aa: CASSSLTSGRAYEQFF; cdr3_nt: TGTGCCAGCAGCTCCCTTACTAGCGGGAGGGCGTATGAGCAGTTCTTC
v_call: TRBV12-5; j_call: TRBJ2-3; clone_size: .; d_call: .; cdr3_aa: CALRGADTQYF; cdr3_nt: TGTGCCCTGAGGGGGGCAGATACGCAGTATTTT
v_call: TRBV12-3/TRBV12-4; j_call: TRBJ2-5; clone_size: .; d_call: TRBD2; cdr3_aa: CASSLPGGLAGVETQYF; cdr3_nt: TGTGCCAGCAGTTTACCCGGGGGACTAGCGGGAGTTGAGACCCAGTACTTC
v_call: TRBV5-4; j_call: TRBJ2-1; clone_size: few; d_call: TRBD2; cdr3_aa: CASSQEAGAPYNEQFF; cdr3_nt: TGTGCCAGCAGCCAAGAAGCGGGGGCACCCTACAATGAGCAGTTCTTC
v_call: TRBV24-1; j_call: TRBJ2-3; clone_size: many; d_call: .; cdr3_aa: CATSDPPRDTQYF; cdr3_nt: TGTGCCACCAGTGATCCCCCAAGGGATACGCAGTATTTT